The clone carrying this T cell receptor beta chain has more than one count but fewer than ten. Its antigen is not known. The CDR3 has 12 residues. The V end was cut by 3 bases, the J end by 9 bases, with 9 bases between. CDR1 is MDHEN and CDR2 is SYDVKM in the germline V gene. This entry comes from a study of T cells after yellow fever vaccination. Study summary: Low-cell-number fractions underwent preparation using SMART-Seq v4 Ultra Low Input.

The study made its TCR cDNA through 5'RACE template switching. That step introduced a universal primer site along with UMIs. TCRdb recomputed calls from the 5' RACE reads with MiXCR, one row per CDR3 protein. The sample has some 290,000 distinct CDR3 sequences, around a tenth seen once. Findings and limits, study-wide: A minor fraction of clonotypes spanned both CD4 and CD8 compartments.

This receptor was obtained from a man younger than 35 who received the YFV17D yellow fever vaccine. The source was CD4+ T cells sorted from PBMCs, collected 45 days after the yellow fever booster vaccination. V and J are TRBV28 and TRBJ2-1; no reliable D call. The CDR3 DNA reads TGTGCCAGCAGTTTTTTGCACGGTGAGCAGTTCTTC. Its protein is CASSFLHGEQFF. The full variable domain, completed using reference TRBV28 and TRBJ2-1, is DVKVTQSSRYLVKRTGEKVFLECVQDMDHENMFWYRQDPGLGLRLIYFSYDVKMKEKGDIPEGYSVSREKKERFSLILESASTNQTSMYLCASSFLHGEQFFGPGTRLTVL.